This is a list of T cell receptor beta chains from one sample in a study of PD-L1 blockade in urothelial cancer. The assay was immunoSEQ multiplex PCR, and TCRdb's table has in-frame clones only and misses some. The sample consists of some 50,000 clones, around nine tenths of them appearing once. The sequencing here drew on PBMCs, taken around atezolizumab (anti-PD-L1) treatment. The receptors were gathered from a woman aged 60 to 75 with urothelial cancer. Both conserved end residues are trimmed from each CDR3. The order of the fields is J gene, D gene, V gene, CDR3 protein. A D gene is named only where the DNA matches it firmly.

TRBJ2-6 - TRBV6-6 ASSFSHSGANVLT
TRBJ2-1 TRBD1 TRBV4-3 ASSGRDRVSYNEQF
TRBJ2-1 TRBD2 TRBV27 ASSPPSGTRAHEQF
TRBJ1-5 TRBD1 TRBV7-8 ASSLEYRHRGSNQPQH
TRBJ1-3 - TRBV19 ASTPSGGVSGNTIY
TRBJ2-3 - TRBV7-2 ASSLNAGDTQY
TRBJ1-1 - TRBV18 ASSVNRENTEAF
TRBJ1-4 TRBD1 TRBV10-3 ATRRTGPNEKLF
TRBJ1-2 - TRBV19 ASSPSFYGYT
TRBJ2-1 TRBD1 TRBV19 ASRPRQGRYNEQF